This entry features one T cell receptor beta chain sequence. Its antigen remains unidentified. The table came from immunoSEQ multiplex PCR; TCRdb's copy has only in-frame clones and leaves some out. The sample records roughly 140,000 clones, 75% to 95% being singletons. The entry originates in a study of T cell responses to AZD1222 COVID-19 vaccine. General study findings and limits: Mostly white British, mostly female donors; authors suggested clonal diversity may be underestimated. Mapped onto spike, vaccine-associated CD4 TCRs spanned it and were dominant at 160-218 and 743-854.

V was pared by 3 bases and J by 4 bases, with 15 bases between. Looked up from germline, CDR1 is SSHAT and CDR2 is FNYEAQ (reference sequence). The CDR3 runs to 16 residues. The TCR was taken from an adult who received the AZD1222 COVID-19 vaccine. V gene TRBV7-7 combines with J gene TRBJ2-2; D is possibly TRBD1 (5 bases). The source was peripheral blood, collected 28 days after the second AZD1222 dose. Here the CDR3 DNA reads TGTGCCAGCAGCTTTAGGGCAGGGATGGGCACCGGGGAGCTGTTTTTT. It translates to CASSFRAGMGTGELFF.